A single sample gave rise to the 27 T cell receptor beta chains below, sequenced in a study of vaccination effects on CD4 cells after COVID-19. TCRdb keeps only in-frame clones here, not all; method: immunoSEQ multiplex PCR. The top ten clones hold 1.1% of a sample with approximately 74,000 clones, roughly 80% of them seen once. Their target antigens are unknown. CD4+ T cells specific for antigen were expanded with viral peptide pools by the ViraFEST assay before sequencing. Cultured cells yielded isolated CD4+ T cells after around 10 days. Two-dose BNT162b2 or mRNA-1273 vaccination was given to participants. The sample was CD4+ T cells from PBMCs cultured with HCoV-OC43 spike peptides, taken after COVID-19 vaccination. Regarding subset: HCoV-OC43 spike overlapping peptide pool stimulation. The receptor source for this set is a human donor who received a COVID-19 vaccine.

The chain carries TRBV2 and TRBJ2-5; 8 nucleotides agree with TRBD2. Trimming at V came to 6 bases and at J to 5 bases, leaving 8 bases not matched to a gene. The germline V gene encodes CDR1 SNHLY and CDR2 FYNNEI. This CDR3 has 14 residues. CDR3 residues: CASSAGRGAETQYF. For the CDR3, the DNA is TGTGCCAGCAGCGCGGGGCGGGGGGCCGAGACCCAGTACTTC. Supplemented by reference TRBV2 and TRBJ2-5, the full variable domain reads EPEVTQTPSHQVTQMGQEVILRCVPISNHLYFYWYRQILGQKVEFLVSFYNNEISEKSEIFDDQFSVERPDGSNFTLKIRSTKLEDSAMYFCASSAGRGAETQYFGPGTRLLVL.

The rearrangement links TRBV24-1 to TRBJ2-2; D unresolved. CDR3 length: 15 residues. Trimming pared 6 bases from V and 2 bases from J, leaving 12 bases between. Germline lookup yields CDR1 KGHDR and CDR2 SFDVKD. DNA for the CDR3: TGTGCCACCAGTCCCGTGAACAGTAACACCGGGGAGCTGTTTTTT. Protein: CATSPVNSNTGELFF.

There are a few counts of this clone. This rearrangement joins TRBV6-5 to TRBJ1-6; 8 bases agree with TRBD1. The CDR3 sequence is 13 residues long. The V gene end was trimmed by 6 bases and the J gene end by 9 bases; junction bases not matched to a gene: 4. The germline V gene encodes CDR1 MNHEY and CDR2 SVGAGI. The CDR3 region has the DNA TGTGCCAGCAGGCCGGACAGGGTTTCACCCCTCCACTTT. Residues: CASRPDRVSPLHF.

This clone came up a few times. V gene TRBV28 combines with J gene TRBJ1-3; tentative D call: TRBD1 (6 bases). This CDR3 contains 14 residues. The germline V and J ends were trimmed by 4 bases and 5 bases, with 12 bases remaining between them. Germline V gene sequence: CDR1 MDHEN, CDR2 SYDVKM. The CDR3 loop reads CASSWTAIRNTIYF. In nucleotides, the CDR3 is TGTGCCAGCAGTTGGACAGCTATTAGAAACACCATATATTTT.

V usage is TRBV3-1 (or the pseudogene TRBV3-2) and J usage is TRBJ1-5, with D perhaps matching TRBD1 (5 bases). The germline gives CDR1 LGHDT, CDR2 YNNKEL (reference sequence). V lost 7 bases, J lost 1 base, and 20 bases lay in between. This CDR3 has 17 residues. The DNA for the CDR3 is TGTGCCAGCACCCGGCATGGGGGTCGGGGGAGCAATCAGCCCCAGCATTTT. Its protein is CASTRHGGRGSNQPQHF.

There are a few counts of this clone. The chain couples TRBV18 to TRBJ2-7; TRBD1 aligns across 7 bases. The CDR3 extends over 13 amino acids. Germline lookup yields CDR1 KGHSH and CDR2 LQKENI. J lost 4 bases, V lost 9 bases, and 9 bases had no gene match. The CDR3 loop reads CASTGTAGYEQYV. The CDR3 coding sequence is TGTGCCAGTACCGGGACAGCCGGTTACGAGCAGTACGTC.

The chain joins TRBV2 to TRBJ1-5; maybe TRBD1 (6 bases). CDR3 length equals 14 residues. With 6 bases removed from V and 6 bases from J, the gap between germline ends came to 15 bases. The germline CDR1 and CDR2 sequences are SNHLY and FYNNEI. CDR3 amino acids: CASSGDRSVQPQHF. Here the CDR3 DNA reads TGTGCCAGCAGCGGTGACAGGTCGGTTCAGCCCCAGCATTTT.

V is TRBV6-6 and J is TRBJ2-2, with D tentatively TRBD2 (6 bases). The germline V and J ends were trimmed by 5 bases and 8 bases, with 12 bases remaining between them. Per the germline V gene, CDR1 is MNHNY and CDR2 is SVGAGI (reference sequence). CDR3 length equals 13 residues. CDR3 amino acids: CASSRLVRGELFF. DNA of the CDR3: TGTGCCAGCAGTCGACTAGTAAGAGGGGAGCTGTTTTTT.

This chain joins TRBV7-2 and TRBJ2-7; the D gene could be TRBD1 or TRBD2 (6 bases each). Germline V gene sequence: CDR1 SGHTA, CDR2 FQGNSA. CDR3 length equals 14 residues. V lost 1 base and J lost 4, with 11 bases in between. Here the CDR3 reads CASSLGGGMYEQYV. In nucleotides, the CDR3 is TGTGCCAGCAGCTTAGGAGGGGGGATGTACGAGCAGTACGTC.

The count of this clone is one. This chain links TRBV2 with TRBJ1-2, with a tentative D call TRBD1 (5 bases). The germline V gene has CDR1 SNHLY and CDR2 FYNNEI. V lost 7 bases, J lost 4 bases, and 16 bases lay in between. This CDR3 is built from 14 residues. The CDR3 protein is CASTWGRVGYGYTF. In nucleotides, the CDR3 is TGTGCCAGCACATGGGGGAGGGTAGGCTATGGCTACACCTTC.

This chain joins TRBV10-3 and TRBJ2-1, with D perhaps TRBD2 (6 bases). This CDR3 is built from 12 residues. V was trimmed by 8 bases and J by 8 bases, leaving 13 bases between them. Germline lookup yields CDR1 ENHRY and CDR2 SYGVKD. The DNA for the CDR3 is TGTGCCATCTCCTCGGGGGAGTATGAGCAGTTCTTC. This gives the protein CAISSGEYEQFF.

Only a few counts were recorded for this clone. V gene TRBV7-9 combines with J gene TRBJ2-2; D not certain. CDR1 and CDR2 (germline): SEHNR, FQNEAQ (reference sequence). The germline V and J ends were trimmed by 5 bases and 8 bases, with 9 bases remaining between them. The CDR3 loop spans 12 amino acids. The CDR3 sequence is CASSPVEGELFF. CDR3 in DNA: TGTGCCAGCAGCCCGGTCGAGGGGGAGCTGTTTTTT. Full variable domain (missing parts from reference TRBV7-9 and TRBJ2-2): DTGVSQNPRHKITKRGQNVTFRCDPISEHNRLYWYRQTLGQGPEFLTYFQNEAQLEKSRLLSDRFSAERPKGSFSTLEIQRTEQGDSAMYLCASSPVEGELFFGEGSRLTVL.

The CDR3 nucleotides are TGTGCCAGCAGTGAGCGCCCTGGGCCCCGGTGCTACTACGAGCAGTACGTC. Its translation is CASSERPGPRCYYEQYV. V usage is TRBV6-4 and J usage is TRBJ2-7; D uncertain. Germline CDR1 MRHNA, CDR2 SNTAGT. V shed 3 bases and J shed 3 bases, with 21 bases lying between them. The CDR3 covers 17 residues.

The rearrangement links TRBV24-1 to TRBJ2-6; D is ambiguous. CDR1 is KGHDR and CDR2 is SFDVKD in the germline V gene. Trimming pared 6 bases from V and 3 bases from J, leaving 8 bases between. The CDR3 is 14 amino acids. The CDR3 is CATSPGGGANVLTF. CDR3 in DNA: TGTGCCACCAGTCCAGGTGGTGGGGCCAACGTCCTGACTTTC.

V gene TRBV6-5 combines with J gene TRBJ2-3, with D hard to call. Trimming shortened V by 4 bases and J by 0 bases, and 11 bases separated the two germline ends. The CDR3 sequence is 15 residues long. Germline loops: CDR1 MNHEY, CDR2 SVGAGI. The CDR3 protein is CASSSSLRSTDTQYF. The CDR3 DNA reads as TGTGCCAGCAGTTCCTCTCTCCGAAGCACAGATACGCAGTATTTT.

The gene calls are TRBV9 and TRBJ2-1; D is unresolved. The CDR3 loop spans 13 amino acids. Between the trimmed V and J ends, which lost 4 bases and 4 bases, there was a span of 9 bases. Germline CDR1 and CDR2: SGDLS and YYNGEE. CDR3 nucleotide sequence: TGTGCCAGCAGCACCCAGACATACAATGAGCAGTTCTTC. Translation gives CASSTQTYNEQFF.

This rearrangement joins TRBV7-9 to TRBJ1-2; D is uncertain. The CDR3 contains 13 residues. Trimming pared 5 bases from V and 0 bases from J, leaving 7 bases between. Germline V CDR1 and CDR2: SEHNR, FQNEAQ (reference sequence). CDR3 DNA: TGTGCCAGCAGCAATCAAGCTAACTATGGCTACACCTTC. Protein sequence: CASSNQANYGYTF.

This rearrangement joins TRBV9 to TRBJ2-2; D unclear. V lost 2 bases and J lost 1, with 6 bases in between. This CDR3 has 14 amino acids. From germline, CDR1 is SGDLS and CDR2 YYNGEE. The CDR3 bases are TGTGCCAGCAGCGTGGGTTTGAACACCGGGGAGCTGTTTTTT. This gives the protein CASSVGLNTGELFF.

This chain joins TRBV10-1 and TRBJ1-1; 8 bases line up with TRBD1. This CDR3 has 15 residues. Losses at the gene ends were 5 bases for V and 1 base for J; bases not matched to a gene: 6. CDR1 and CDR2 (germline): WNHNN, SYGVQD (reference sequence). CDR3 nucleotide sequence: TGCGCCAGCAGTCTCCGGACAGGGAAGAACACTGAAGCTTTCTTT. It translates to CASSLRTGKNTEAFF.

V usage is TRBV5-5 and J usage is TRBJ1-5; TRBD1 matches 7 bases. CDR1 and CDR2 from the germline V gene are SGHKS and YYEKEE (reference sequence). This CDR3 region has 15 residues. The V and J ends lost 4 bases and 0 bases, in that order; junction bases with no gene match: 4. This CDR3 reads CASSPGQLSNQPQHF. DNA for the CDR3: TGTGCCAGCAGCCCGGGACAGCTTAGCAATCAGCCCCAGCATTTT. Using reference TRBV5-5 and TRBJ1-5 for the parts outside the CDR3, the full variable domain is DAGVTQSPTHLIKTRGQQVTLRCSPISGHKSVSWYQQVLGQGPQFIFQYYEKEERGRGNFPDRFSARQFPNYSSELNVNALLLGDSALYLCASSPGQLSNQPQHFGDGTRLSIL.

The V call is TRBV7-8, the J call TRBJ2-5; D remains unclear. Trimming took 0 bases from V and 5 from J, leaving 13 bases between them. From germline, CDR1 is SGHVS and CDR2 FQNEAQ. The CDR3 loop spans 15 amino acids. The CDR3 bases are TGTGCCAGCAGCTTAGCGCCGGTGATACGGGAGACCCAGTACTTC. Encoded protein: CASSLAPVIRETQYF.

The rearrangement uses TRBV28 and TRBJ1-1; D remains unclear. The V gene lost 2 bases and the J gene lost 0 bases, with 1 base spanning the gap. This CDR3 is 12 amino acids long. Germline V gene lookup returns CDR1 MDHEN and CDR2 SYDVKM. The CDR3 protein is CASSLMNTEAFF. CDR3 in DNA: TGTGCCAGCAGTTTAATGAACACTGAAGCTTTCTTT.

The chain employs TRBV30 and TRBJ1-1; D remains ambiguous. The CDR3 consists of 14 residues. Trimming took off 4 bases at V and 1 base at J, with 13 bases between the two ends. CDR1 is GTSNPN and CDR2 is SVGIG in the germline V gene (reference sequence). In nucleotides, the CDR3 is TGTGCCTGGAATGATTGGCGGAAGAACACTGAAGCTTTCTTT. It codes for CAWNDWRKNTEAFF.

This chain connects TRBV7-8 to TRBJ1-3; weak D call: TRBD1 (5 bases). This CDR3 is built from 15 residues. Germline values: CDR1 SGHVS, CDR2 FQNEAQ. V lost 5 bases and J 2 bases, leaving 13 bases between the germline ends. The CDR3 region has the DNA TGTGCCAGCAGCCTCCGGGACTGGGCTGGAAACACCATATATTTT. Residues: CASSLRDWAGNTIYF.

V and J are TRBV10-3 and TRBJ2-7; tentative D call: TRBD1 (5 bases). The V end was cut by 6 bases, the J end by 6 bases, with 15 bases between. Germline V gene data show CDR1 as ENHRY and CDR2 as SYGVKD. The CDR3 loop spans 13 amino acids. As DNA, the CDR3 is TGTGCCATCAGCAAGTCAACAGGAAGCGAGCAGTACGTC. This translates into CAISKSTGSEQYV.

The chain combines TRBV7-8 with TRBJ2-5; 13 positions agree with TRBD2. The CDR3 is 18 amino acids. V shed 6 bases, J shed 8 bases, and the junction held 18 bases outside the gene matches. Germline V gene data show CDR1 as SGHVS and CDR2 as FQNEAQ. CDR3 in amino acids: CASRVTSGGPIIPVTQYF. The CDR3 DNA is TGTGCCAGCAGGGTGACTAGCGGGGGGCCGATAATTCCGGTAACCCAGTACTTC.

V usage is TRBV5-1 and J usage is TRBJ2-6; D is possibly TRBD1 (5 bases). CDR3 length equals 16 residues. Deletions cut 3 bases from V and 1 base from J, with 11 bases between. Germline V gene sequence: CDR1 SGHRS, CDR2 YFSETQ. CDR3 sequence reads: CASSSEAGSGANVLTF. DNA for the CDR3: TGCGCCAGCAGCTCGGAAGCAGGGTCTGGGGCCAACGTCCTGACTTTC.